This passage covers 28 T cell receptor beta chains from one sample sequenced in a study of T-cell reconstitution after alpha-beta-depleted transplantation in children. Unique molecular identifiers tagged the TCRbeta library. Each CDR3 protein is one row after TCRdb ran MiXCR on the PCR reads. Among about 180,000 distinct CDR3 sequences listed, roughly 10% were seen once. Source: PBMCs, taken before TCRalphabeta/CD19-depleted stem cell transplant. The receptors come from a boy younger than 10 with acute myeloid leukemia, due to receive a stem cell transplant.

This clonotype has at least ten counts. V gene TRBV12-3 or TRBV12-4 combines with J gene TRBJ1-1, with 8 bases identical to TRBD1. CDR3 length: 14 residues. J was trimmed by 4 bases and V by 6 bases; bases with no gene match: 7. CDR3 DNA sequence: TGTGCCAGCAGCTGGACAGGGTCGGGCACTGAAGCTTTCTTT. The encoded protein is CASSWTGSGTEAFF.

In its sample, this clonotype was seen many times. The CDR3 spells CASSNRQGDPYEQYF. CDR3 nucleotide sequence: TGTGCCAGCAGCAACCGACAGGGGGATCCCTACGAGCAGTACTTC. This rearrangement joins TRBV5-4 to TRBJ2-7, with TRBD1 matching over 9 bases. The CDR3 is made up of 15 amino acids. J was trimmed by 2 bases and V by 4 bases; bases with no gene match: 7. CDR1 is SGHNT and CDR2 is YYREEE in the germline V gene (reference sequence).

A note on this clonotype: A much larger clone lies a single base off, so this may be a read error. The V call is TRBV20-1, the J call TRBJ2-3; D assignment may be TRBD1 or TRBD2 (6 bases each). The CDR3 loop spans 15 amino acids. Trimming shortened V by 7 bases and J by 5 bases, and 22 bases separated the two germline ends. Germline CDR1 DFQATT, CDR2 SNEGSKA (reference sequence). CDR3 residues: CSGSDARGAGDTQYF. The CDR3 DNA reads as TGCAGTGGTAGCGACGCGAGGGGGGCAGGAGATACGCAGTATTTT.

This clonotype was seen repeatedly, ten times or more. This sequence joins TRBV4-1 and TRBJ1-3; D gene uncertain. Looked up from germline, CDR1 is MGHRA and CDR2 is YSYEKL. V gave up 0 bases and J gave up 1 base, with 10 bases separating them. The CDR3 covers 16 residues. The CDR3 nucleotides are TGCGCCAGCAGCCAAGACACACACCTGTCTGGAAACACCATATATTTT. Its translation: CASSQDTHLSGNTIYF.

The sample holds many counts of this clonotype. This chain connects TRBV4-2 to TRBJ2-3, with TRBD1 matching 12 bases. The CDR3 runs 18 residues. With V trimmed by 1 base and J by 4 bases, 9 bases remained unmatched. Germline CDR1 and CDR2: LGHNA and YNFKEQ. The DNA of the CDR3 is TGTGCCAGCAGCCAAGCCGGGACAGGGGGCTTCTCCCCAGATACGCAGTATTTT. It is translated as CASSQAGTGGFSPDTQYF.

Comments on this clonotype: This may arise from a read error, as a much more abundant clone is one base away. This chain joins TRBV20-1 and TRBJ2-7; D uncertain. CDR1 DFQATT and CDR2 SNEGSKA come from the germline V gene (reference sequence). Trimming pared 1 base from V and 5 bases from J, leaving 15 bases between. The CDR3 totals 14 residues. The CDR3 is CSARGEVRSHEQYF. Written as DNA, the CDR3 is TGCAGTGCTAGAGGGGAAGTTAGATCCCACGAGCAGTACTTC.

This clonotype was counted many times. This chain uses TRBV7-9 with TRBJ2-6; D gene unclear. The CDR3 consists of 14 residues. Trimming removed 1 base at V and 4 bases at J, with 5 bases between. CDR1 and CDR2 (germline): SEHNR, FQNEAQ (reference sequence). The CDR3 protein is CASSLVRGANVLTF. The CDR3 DNA is TGTGCCAGCAGCTTAGTGCGGGGGGCCAACGTCCTGACTTTC.

This clonotype was found once. A much larger clone lies a single base off, so this may be a read error. The rearrangement joins TRBV14 to TRBJ1-2, with TRBD1 as a possible D gene (6 bases). The germline CDR1 and CDR2 sequences are SGHDN and FVKESK. This CDR3 has 19 amino acids. The CDR3 is CASSQGLARGRGGSYGYPF. The DNA for the CDR3 is TGTGCCAGCAGCCAAGGACTTGCCAGGGGCAGGGGAGGGTCCTATGGCTACCCCTTC. The entire variable domain, with the rest obtained from reference TRBV14 and TRBJ1-2, is as follows: EAGVTQFPSHSVIEKGQTVTLRCDPISGHDNLYWYRRVMGKEIKFLLHFVKESKQDESGMPNNRFLAERTGGTYSTLKVQPAELEDSGVYFCASSQGLARGRGGSYGYPFGSGTRLTVV.

This clonotype has at least ten counts. This chain links TRBV6-1 with TRBJ2-7, with TRBD1 identical over 8 bases. V shed 7 bases, J shed 2 bases, and the junction held 10 bases outside the gene matches. The CDR3 loop spans 15 amino acids. The V gene's germline CDR1 is MNHNS and CDR2 SASEGT. In DNA, the CDR3 is TGTGCCAGCAAACCCGACAGGGGCATCCCCTACGAGCAGTACGTC. Protein: CASKPDRGIPYEQYV.

This clonotype has a count of ten or more. The rearrangement uses TRBV5-1 and TRBJ2-5; the match to TRBD2 covers 11 bases. The CDR3 sequence is 15 residues long. Losses at the gene ends were 3 bases for V and 3 bases for J; bases not matched to a gene: 4. Germline V gene lookup returns CDR1 SGHRS and CDR2 YFSETQ. The CDR3 region is CASSSGLAGKETQYF. CDR3 nucleotides: TGCGCCAGCAGCTCCGGACTAGCGGGTAAAGAGACCCAGTACTTC.

The table lists this clonotype with many counts. The J gene is TRBJ2-1, the V gene TRBV11-1; 10 bases fit TRBD1. Germline V lookup: CDR1 SGHAT, CDR2 FQDESV (reference sequence). V lost 5 bases, J lost 4 bases, and 23 bases stayed unmatched. The CDR3 is 21 residues long. CDR3 sequence: CASSPLKESGTGAPVYNEQFF. The CDR3 bases are TGTGCCAGCAGCCCCCTTAAAGAATCCGGGACAGGGGCCCCCGTTTACAATGAGCAGTTCTTC.

This clonotype appeared many times. The chain carries TRBV29-1 and TRBJ2-1, with a tentative D call TRBD1 (5 bases). Trimming removed 6 bases at V and 4 bases at J, with 13 bases between. Germline V gene sequence: CDR1 SQVTM, CDR2 ANQGSEA. There are 13 residues in the CDR3. The CDR3 spells CSVDTRDYNEQFF. The CDR3 bases are TGCAGCGTGGATACCAGGGATTACAATGAGCAGTTCTTC.

In this sample, this clonotype turned up many times. The J gene is TRBJ2-7, the V gene TRBV15, with D possibly matching TRBD2 (6 bases). The CDR3 extends over 15 amino acids. V gave up 5 bases and J gave up 3 bases, with 17 bases separating them. From germline, CDR1 is LNHNV and CDR2 YYDKDF (reference sequence). The CDR3 DNA sequence: TGTGCCACCAGCTCCCCGGCACTAGCCAACTACGAGCAGTACTTC. Translating it yields CATSSPALANYEQYF.

As concerns this clonotype: A much more abundant neighbour one base away suggests this may be a read error. V is TRBV3-1 and J is TRBJ1-1; no clear D. The CDR3 has 13 amino acids. Germline CDR1 is LGHDT and CDR2 is YNNKEL (reference sequence). CDR3 in amino acids: CAGSLRTDPEAFF. The CDR3 nucleotides read TGTGCCGGCAGCCTCCGGACGGACCCTGAAGCTTTCTTT.

Ten or more counts support this clonotype. The chain is built from TRBV11-1 and TRBJ2-3; 11 nucleotides match TRBD2. Germline loops: CDR1 SGHAT, CDR2 FQDESV (reference sequence). This CDR3 comprises 18 residues. V lost 4 bases and J lost 0; bases outside the gene matches: 9. The CDR3 nucleotides read TGTGCCAGCAGCTATATAGCGGGAGGGCCCCCCAGCACAGATACGCAGTATTTT. It specifies CASSYIAGGPPSTDTQYF.

This clonotype was seen ten or more times. The V and J genes are TRBV7-8 and TRBJ1-6, with no clear D. The V gene's germline CDR1 is SGHVS and CDR2 FQNEAQ. The CDR3 is 15 amino acids. With 2 bases removed from V and 7 bases from J, the gap between germline ends came to 12 bases. The CDR3 sequence is CASSLIAQWNSPLHF. DNA for the CDR3: TGTGCCAGCAGCTTAATCGCACAATGGAATTCACCCCTCCACTTT.

This clonotype was detected ten times or more. The genes are TRBV18 and TRBJ1-4; D ambiguous. The CDR3 runs 13 residues. Trimming pared 4 bases from V and 6 bases from J, leaving 9 bases between. The germline V gene has CDR1 KGHSH and CDR2 LQKENI. The CDR3 spells CASSRYLDEKLFF. For the CDR3, the DNA is TGTGCCAGCTCACGGTATTTAGATGAAAAACTGTTTTTT.

As to this clonotype: A much bigger clone sits one base away, suggesting this may be a read error. The chain recombines TRBV20-1 with TRBJ2-4; D remains ambiguous. The CDR3 runs 17 residues. The germline V gene encodes CDR1 DFQATT and CDR2 SNEGSKA (reference sequence). CDR3 DNA: TGCTGTGCTAGAGCCCCACTGGGGTTCTTAGCCAAAAACATTCAGTACTTC. It codes for CCARAPLGFLAKNIQYF.

This clonotype was seen at least ten times. V and J are TRBV10-3 and TRBJ2-3; perhaps TRBD2 as D (5 bases). Trimming took 0 bases from V and 2 from J, leaving 18 bases between them. CDR3 length equals 18 residues. Germline V lookup: CDR1 ENHRY, CDR2 SYGVKD. The CDR3: CAISESTLGSAYTDTQYF. In nucleotides, the CDR3 is TGTGCCATCAGTGAGTCGACTCTCGGTAGCGCCTACACAGATACGCAGTATTTT.

This clonotype appeared many times. The genes are TRBV12-3 or TRBV12-4 and TRBJ1-6; 7 bases agree with TRBD1. The trim removed 5 bases at V and 5 bases at J, leaving 9 bases unmatched. The CDR3 covers 16 residues. The chain's CDR3 is CASSPLDREDNSPLHF. CDR3 bases: TGTGCCAGCAGTCCGCTCGACAGGGAAGATAATTCACCCCTCCACTTT.

This clonotype was detected only a few times. The rearrangement links TRBV7-3 to TRBJ2-3; TRBD2 matches 9 bases. J lost 1 base, V lost 1 base, and 6 bases had no gene match. This CDR3 spans 17 amino acids. Germline values: CDR1 SGHTA, CDR2 FQGTGA. This CDR3 is CASSLNRASGGTDTQYF. Here the CDR3 DNA reads TGTGCCAGCAGCTTAAATCGTGCTAGCGGGGGCACAGATACGCAGTATTTT.

The chain employs TRBV29-1 and TRBJ2-1; D gene uncertain. Deletions cut 4 bases from V and 0 bases from J, with 7 bases between. The CDR3 sequence is 13 residues long. The germline V gene encodes CDR1 SQVTM and CDR2 ANQGSEA. The CDR3 DNA sequence: TGCAGCGTTGTAGACGCCTCCTACAATGAGCAGTTCTTC. It translates to CSVVDASYNEQFF.

This clonotype came up many times. The J gene is TRBJ1-6, the V gene TRBV5-1, with 8 bases matching TRBD1. Germline loops: CDR1 SGHRS, CDR2 YFSETQ. J lost 9 bases, V lost 0 bases, and 2 bases had no gene match. The CDR3 has 14 amino acids. CDR3 sequence (DNA): TGCGCCAGCAGCTTGGGACAGGGGATTTCACCCCTCCACTTT. Protein product: CASSLGQGISPLHF.

Many counts were recorded for this clonotype. The rearrangement uses TRBV12-3 or TRBV12-4 and TRBJ2-2; D possibly matches TRBD1 or TRBD2 (5 bases each). V was trimmed by 7 bases and J by 1 base, leaving 10 bases between them. The length of the CDR3 is 14 residues. This CDR3 reads CASTLRGNTGELFF. The CDR3 bases are TGTGCCAGCACCCTGAGGGGGAACACCGGGGAGCTGTTTTTT.

This clonotype was found many times. The chain joins TRBV27 to TRBJ2-1; D possibly corresponds to TRBD1 (5 bases). The CDR3 runs to 15 residues. Germline V gene lookup returns CDR1 MNHEY and CDR2 SMNVEV (reference sequence). Trimming took 5 bases from V and 7 from J, leaving 18 bases between them. CDR3 protein: CASSPNRKGLNEQFF. The CDR3 DNA reads as TGTGCCAGCAGTCCCAACCGAAAGGGGTTGAATGAGCAGTTCTTC.

This clonotype was counted many times. The genes are TRBV18 and TRBJ1-1; TRBD1 might be the D (6 bases). CDR1 and CDR2 (germline): KGHSH, LQKENI. Deletions cut 3 bases from V and 7 bases from J, with 15 bases between. The CDR3 contains 14 residues. CDR3 sequence (DNA): TGTGCCAGCTCACCGCGGCAGGGGAGCGGTGAAGCTTTCTTT. The encoded protein is CASSPRQGSGEAFF.

The rearrangement uses TRBV5-6 and TRBJ1-2; unclear D gene. CDR1 and CDR2 from the germline V gene are SGHDT and YYEEEE. The ends were cut back, 2 bases at V and 0 bases at J, with 14 bases in the middle. The length of the CDR3 is 16 residues. CDR3: CASSFLWVRSNYGYTF. The CDR3 nucleotides read TGTGCCAGCAGCTTCCTTTGGGTCAGGTCTAACTATGGCTACACCTTC.

This clonotype has at least ten counts. This chain uses TRBV5-1 with TRBJ2-7; 7 nucleotides line up with TRBD1. The germline gives CDR1 SGHRS, CDR2 YFSETQ. This CDR3 contains 14 residues. V shed 6 bases and J 5 bases; nucleotides not matched to a gene: 11. CDR3 sequence reads: CASNGGQEVHEQYF. For the CDR3, the DNA is TGCGCCAGCAACGGCGGACAGGAGGTCCACGAGCAGTACTTC.